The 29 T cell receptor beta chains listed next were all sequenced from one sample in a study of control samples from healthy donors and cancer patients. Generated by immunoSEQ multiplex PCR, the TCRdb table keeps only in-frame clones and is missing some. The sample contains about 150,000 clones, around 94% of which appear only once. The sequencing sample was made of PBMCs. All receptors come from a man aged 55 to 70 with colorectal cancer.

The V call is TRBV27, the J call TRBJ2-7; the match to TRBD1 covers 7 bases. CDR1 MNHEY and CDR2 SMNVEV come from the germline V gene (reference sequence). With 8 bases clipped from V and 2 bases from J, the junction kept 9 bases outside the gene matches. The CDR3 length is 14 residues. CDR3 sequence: CASLRGRGPYEQYF. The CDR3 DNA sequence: TGTGCCAGCCTTAGGGGGCGAGGCCCCTACGAGCAGTACTTC.

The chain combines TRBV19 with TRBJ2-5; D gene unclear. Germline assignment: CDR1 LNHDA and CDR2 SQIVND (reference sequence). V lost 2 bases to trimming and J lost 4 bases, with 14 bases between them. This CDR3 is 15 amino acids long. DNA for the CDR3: TGTGCCAGTAGTATACTGACGGAAAAGGGAGAGACCCAGTACTTC. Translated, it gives CASSILTEKGETQYF.

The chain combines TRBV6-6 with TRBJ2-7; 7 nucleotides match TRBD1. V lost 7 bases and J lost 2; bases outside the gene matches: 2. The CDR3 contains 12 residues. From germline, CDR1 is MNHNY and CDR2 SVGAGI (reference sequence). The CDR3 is CASKTGAYEQYF. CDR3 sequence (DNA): TGTGCCAGCAAAACAGGGGCCTACGAGCAGTACTTC.

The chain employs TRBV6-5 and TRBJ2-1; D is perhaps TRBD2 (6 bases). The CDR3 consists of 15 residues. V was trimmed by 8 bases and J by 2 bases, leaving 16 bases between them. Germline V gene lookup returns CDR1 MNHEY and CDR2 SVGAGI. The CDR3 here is CASSYRDSAYNEQFF. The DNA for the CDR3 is TGTGCCAGCTCGTACCGGGACTCAGCCTACAATGAGCAGTTCTTC.

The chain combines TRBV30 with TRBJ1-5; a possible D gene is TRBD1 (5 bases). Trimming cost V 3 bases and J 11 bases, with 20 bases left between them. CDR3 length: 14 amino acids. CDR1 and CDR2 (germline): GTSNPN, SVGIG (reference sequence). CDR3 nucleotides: TGTGCCTGGAGGACCGGACTGCCCGGGGGGGCCCAGCATTTT. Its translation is CAWRTGLPGGAQHF.

In DNA, the CDR3 is TGTGCCAGCAGCTCAGGACAGGGTAATGAAAAACTGTTTTTT. This sequence encodes CASSSGQGNEKLFF. The chain links TRBV11-2 to TRBJ1-4; TRBD1 matches at 8 bases. Germline CDR1 and CDR2: SGHAT and FQNNGV. V was pared by 4 bases and J by 4 bases, with 2 bases of the junction left unmatched. This CDR3 comprises 14 residues. Complete variable domain (other parts from reference TRBV11-2 and TRBJ1-4): EAGVAQSPRYKIIEKRQSVAFWCNPISGHATLYWYQQILGQGPKLLIQFQNNGVVDDSQLPKDRFSAERLKGVDSTLKIQPAKLEDSAVYLCASSSGQGNEKLFFGSGTQLSVL.

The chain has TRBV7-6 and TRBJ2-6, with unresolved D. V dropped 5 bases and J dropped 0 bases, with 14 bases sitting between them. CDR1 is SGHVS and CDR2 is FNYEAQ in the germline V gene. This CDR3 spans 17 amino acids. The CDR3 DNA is TGTGCCAGCAGCCCCCTGGCCTCGTTCTCTGGGGCCAACGTCCTGACTTTC. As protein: CASSPLASFSGANVLTF.

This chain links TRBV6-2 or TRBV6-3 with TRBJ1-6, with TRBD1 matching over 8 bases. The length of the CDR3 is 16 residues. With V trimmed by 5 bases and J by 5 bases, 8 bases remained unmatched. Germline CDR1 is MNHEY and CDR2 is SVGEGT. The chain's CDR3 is CASSPPGGANNSPLHF. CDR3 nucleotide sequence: TGTGCCAGCAGTCCCCCAGGGGGCGCGAATAATTCACCCCTCCACTTT.

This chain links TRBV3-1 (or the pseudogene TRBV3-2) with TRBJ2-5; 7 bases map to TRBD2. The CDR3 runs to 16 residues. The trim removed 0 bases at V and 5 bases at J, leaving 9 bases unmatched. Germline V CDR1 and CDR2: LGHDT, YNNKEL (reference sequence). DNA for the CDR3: TGTGCCAGCAGCCAAGATTGGCCAGCGGGGTTGGAGACCCAGTACTTC. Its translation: CASSQDWPAGLETQYF.

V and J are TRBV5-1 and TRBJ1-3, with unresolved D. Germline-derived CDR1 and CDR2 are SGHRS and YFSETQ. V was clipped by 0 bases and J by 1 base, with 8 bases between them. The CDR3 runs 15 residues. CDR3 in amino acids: CASSLGTGSGNTIYF. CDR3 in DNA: TGCGCCAGCAGCTTGGGCACCGGATCTGGAAACACCATATATTTT.

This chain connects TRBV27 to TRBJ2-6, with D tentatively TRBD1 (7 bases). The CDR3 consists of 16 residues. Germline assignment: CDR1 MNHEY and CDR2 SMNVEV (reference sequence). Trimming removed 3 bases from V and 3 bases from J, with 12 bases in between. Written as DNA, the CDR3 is TGTGCCAGCAGTTTGGAGGGGGCAAGTGGGGCCAACGTCCTGACTTTC. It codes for CASSLEGASGANVLTF.

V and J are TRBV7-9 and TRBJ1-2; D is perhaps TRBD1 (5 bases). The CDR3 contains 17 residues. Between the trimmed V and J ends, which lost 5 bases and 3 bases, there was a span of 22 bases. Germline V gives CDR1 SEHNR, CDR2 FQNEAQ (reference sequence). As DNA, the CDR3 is TGTGCCAGCAGCAATTGGGGCAGGACGACTTCCCACTATGGCTACACCTTC. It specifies CASSNWGRTTSHYGYTF.

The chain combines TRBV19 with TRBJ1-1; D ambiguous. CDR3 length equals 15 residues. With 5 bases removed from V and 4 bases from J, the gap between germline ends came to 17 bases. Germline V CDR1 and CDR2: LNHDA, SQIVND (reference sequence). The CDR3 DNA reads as TGTGCCAGTAGTTTAGGCCCCGCGAGACGCACTGAAGCTTTCTTT. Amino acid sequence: CASSLGPARRTEAFF.

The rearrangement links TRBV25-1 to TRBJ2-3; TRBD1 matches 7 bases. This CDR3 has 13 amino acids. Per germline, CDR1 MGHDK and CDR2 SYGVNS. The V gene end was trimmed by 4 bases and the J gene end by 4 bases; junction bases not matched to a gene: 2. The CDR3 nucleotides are TGTGCCAGCAGTGTCGACAGGGCAGATACGCAGTATTTT. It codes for CASSVDRADTQYF. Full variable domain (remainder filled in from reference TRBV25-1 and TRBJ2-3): EADIYQTPRYLVIGTGKKITLECSQTMGHDKMYWYQQDPGMELHLIHYSYGVNSTEKGDLSSESTVSRIRTEHFPLTLESARPSHTSQYLCASSVDRADTQYFGPGTRLTVL.

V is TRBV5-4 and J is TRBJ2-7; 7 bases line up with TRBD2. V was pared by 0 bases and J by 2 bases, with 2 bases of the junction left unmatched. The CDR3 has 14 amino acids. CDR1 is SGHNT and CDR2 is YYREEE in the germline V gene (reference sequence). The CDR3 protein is CASSLAAGAYEQYF. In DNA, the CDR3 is TGTGCCAGCAGCTTGGCCGCGGGGGCCTACGAGCAGTACTTC.

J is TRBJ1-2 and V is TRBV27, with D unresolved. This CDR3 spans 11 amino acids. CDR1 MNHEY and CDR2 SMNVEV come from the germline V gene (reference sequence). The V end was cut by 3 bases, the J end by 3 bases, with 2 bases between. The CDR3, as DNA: TGTGCCAGCAGTTTCGACTATGGCTACACCTTC. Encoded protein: CASSFDYGYTF.

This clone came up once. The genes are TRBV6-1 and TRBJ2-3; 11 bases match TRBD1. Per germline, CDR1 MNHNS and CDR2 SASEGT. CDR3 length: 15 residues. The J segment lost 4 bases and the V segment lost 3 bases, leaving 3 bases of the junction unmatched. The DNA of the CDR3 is TGTGCCAGCAGTGACGGACAGGGGGCCGCAGATACGCAGTATTTT. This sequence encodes CASSDGQGAADTQYF.

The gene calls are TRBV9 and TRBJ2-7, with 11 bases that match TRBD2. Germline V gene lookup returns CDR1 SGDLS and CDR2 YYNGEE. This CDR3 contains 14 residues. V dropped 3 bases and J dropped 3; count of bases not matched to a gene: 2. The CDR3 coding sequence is TGTGCCAGCAGCGCACTAGCGGGGGACTACGAGCAGTACTTC. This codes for CASSALAGDYEQYF.

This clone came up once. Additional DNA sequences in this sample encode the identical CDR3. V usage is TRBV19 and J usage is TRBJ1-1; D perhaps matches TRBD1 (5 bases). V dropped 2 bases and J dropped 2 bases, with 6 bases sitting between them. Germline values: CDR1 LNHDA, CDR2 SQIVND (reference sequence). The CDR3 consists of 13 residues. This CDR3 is CASSIRGNTEAFF. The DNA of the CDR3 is TGTGCCAGTAGTATAAGGGGAAACACTGAAGCTTTCTTT.

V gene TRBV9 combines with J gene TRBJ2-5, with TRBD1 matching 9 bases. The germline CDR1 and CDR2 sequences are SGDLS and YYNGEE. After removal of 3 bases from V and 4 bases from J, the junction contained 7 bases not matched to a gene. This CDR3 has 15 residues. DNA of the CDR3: TGTGCCAGCAGCGCCCCACAGGGGGCAGGAGAGACCCAGTACTTC. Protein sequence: CASSAPQGAGETQYF.

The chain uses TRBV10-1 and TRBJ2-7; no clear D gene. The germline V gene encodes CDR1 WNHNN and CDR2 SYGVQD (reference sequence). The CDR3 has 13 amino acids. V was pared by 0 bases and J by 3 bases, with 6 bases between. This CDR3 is CASSESQDYEQYF. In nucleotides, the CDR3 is TGCGCCAGCAGTGAGTCCCAAGACTACGAGCAGTACTTC.

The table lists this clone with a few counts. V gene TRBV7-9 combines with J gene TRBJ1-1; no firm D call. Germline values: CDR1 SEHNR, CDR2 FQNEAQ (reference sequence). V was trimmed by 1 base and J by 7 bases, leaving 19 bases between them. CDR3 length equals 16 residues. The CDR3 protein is CASSLDSGGVSLEAFF. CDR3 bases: TGTGCCAGCAGCTTAGATAGCGGTGGGGTATCTCTTGAAGCTTTCTTT.

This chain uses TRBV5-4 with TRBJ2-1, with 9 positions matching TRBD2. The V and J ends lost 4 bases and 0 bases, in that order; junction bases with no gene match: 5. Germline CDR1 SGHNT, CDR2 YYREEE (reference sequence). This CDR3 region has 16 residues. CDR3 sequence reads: CASSHSGGFSYNEQFF. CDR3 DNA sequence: TGTGCCAGCAGCCATAGCGGGGGCTTCTCCTACAATGAGCAGTTCTTC.

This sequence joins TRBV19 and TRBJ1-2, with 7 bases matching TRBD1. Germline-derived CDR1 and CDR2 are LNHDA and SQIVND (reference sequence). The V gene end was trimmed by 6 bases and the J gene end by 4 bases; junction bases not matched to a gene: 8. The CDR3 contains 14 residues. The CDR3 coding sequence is TGTGCCAGTAGACTACAGGGGAAGGGCTATGGCTACACCTTC. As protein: CASRLQGKGYGYTF.

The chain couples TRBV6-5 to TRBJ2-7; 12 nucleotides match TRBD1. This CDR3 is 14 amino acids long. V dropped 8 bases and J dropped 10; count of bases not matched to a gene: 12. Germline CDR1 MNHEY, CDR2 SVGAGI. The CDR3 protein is CASCIPGQGAEQYF. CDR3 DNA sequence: TGTGCCAGCTGCATCCCGGGACAGGGGGCCGAACAGTACTTC.

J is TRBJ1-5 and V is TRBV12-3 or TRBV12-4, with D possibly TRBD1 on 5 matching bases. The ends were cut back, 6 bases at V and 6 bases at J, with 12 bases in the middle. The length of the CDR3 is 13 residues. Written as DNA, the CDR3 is TGTGCCAGCAGAGACAGATTAGGTCAGCCCCAGCATTTT. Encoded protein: CASRDRLGQPQHF.

Here the CDR3 reads CASSMDLNEKLFF. DNA for the CDR3: TGCGCCAGCAGCATGGACCTTAATGAAAAACTGTTTTTT. V and J are TRBV5-1 and TRBJ1-4; D uncertain. Germline V lookup: CDR1 SGHRS, CDR2 YFSETQ. The CDR3 is made up of 13 amino acids. With 4 bases removed from V and 4 bases from J, the gap between germline ends came to 8 bases.

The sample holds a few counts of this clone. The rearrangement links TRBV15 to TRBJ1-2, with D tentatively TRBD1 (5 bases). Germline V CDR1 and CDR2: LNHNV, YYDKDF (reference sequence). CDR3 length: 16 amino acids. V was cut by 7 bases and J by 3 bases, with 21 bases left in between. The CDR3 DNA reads TGTGCCACCACCGAGGATTGGGGGAGGGTGGACTATGGCTACACCTTC. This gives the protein CATTEDWGRVDYGYTF.

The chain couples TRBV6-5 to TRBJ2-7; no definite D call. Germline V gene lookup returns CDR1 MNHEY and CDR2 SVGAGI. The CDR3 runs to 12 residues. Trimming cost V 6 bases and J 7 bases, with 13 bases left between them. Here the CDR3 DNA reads TGTGCCAGCAGGTCGACGGTAGGGGAGCAGTACTTC. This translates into CASRSTVGEQYF.